A single sample gave rise to the 10 T cell receptor beta chains below, sequenced in a study of blood T cell repertoires in COVID-19. Some clones are missing from TCRdb's copy, which holds only in-frame ones; the method was immunoSEQ multiplex PCR. The top ten hold approximately 6.2% of the sample, which has 200,000 to 250,000 clones, just under 90% seen once. The sample consisted of peripheral blood. These receptors were taken from a man aged 60 to 69 who had recovered from COVID-19.

This sequence joins TRBV2 and TRBJ2-1; perhaps TRBD2 as D (6 bases). Germline loops: CDR1 SNHLY, CDR2 FYNNEI. Trimming took 2 bases from V and 0 from J, leaving 20 bases between them. The CDR3 has 19 amino acids. The CDR3 DNA reads as TGTGCCAGCAGTGAAAAGGACTTAGCGCGGGGTAGCTCCTACAATGAGCAGTTCTTC. Amino acids: CASSEKDLARGSSYNEQFF.

V is TRBV2 and J is TRBJ1-1; 10 nucleotides line up with TRBD1. CDR3 length equals 14 residues. V was clipped by 6 bases and J by 7 bases; unmatched bases: 8. Germline V gives CDR1 SNHLY, CDR2 FYNNEI. The CDR3 DNA reads as TGTGCCAGCAGCGCCCGGACAGGGGGAGTTGAAGCTTTCTTT. As protein: CASSARTGGVEAFF.

The rearrangement joins TRBV5-5 to TRBJ2-5; 7 nucleotides match TRBD1. The CDR3 is 16 amino acids. Germline V gene sequence: CDR1 SGHKS, CDR2 YYEKEE (reference sequence). V was clipped by 4 bases and J by 2 bases; unmatched bases: 11. The DNA of the CDR3 is TGTGCCAGCAGCCCTGAGGTGAGGGGGCGGCAAGAGACCCAGTACTTC. Protein sequence: CASSPEVRGRQETQYF.

This clone has just one count. This rearrangement joins TRBV5-4 to TRBJ2-5; tentative D call: TRBD1 (6 bases). The germline gives CDR1 SGHNT, CDR2 YYREEE (reference sequence). V was clipped by 0 bases and J by 1 base, with 7 bases between them. The CDR3 is 14 residues long. The CDR3 is CASSLVGGQETQYF. CDR3 sequence (DNA): TGTGCCAGCAGCTTGGTAGGGGGCCAAGAGACCCAGTACTTC.

This clone was detected many times. J is TRBJ1-4 and V is TRBV7-9; D is possibly TRBD1 (6 bases). The CDR3 has 12 amino acids. V lost 9 bases to trimming and J lost 6 bases, with 11 bases between them. CDR1 SEHNR and CDR2 FQNEAQ come from the germline V gene (reference sequence). The CDR3 DNA is TGTGCCAGTGCACGACAGGATGAAAAACTGTTTTTT. Translating it yields CASARQDEKLFF.

This chain uses TRBV5-1 with TRBJ2-7; 8 bases align to TRBD1. Germline CDR1 and CDR2: SGHRS and YFSETQ. The CDR3 is 14 amino acids. V was pared by 4 bases and J by 5 bases, with 8 bases of the junction left unmatched. CDR3 residues: CASSQGQAPDEQYF. The CDR3 DNA is TGCGCCAGCAGCCAGGGACAGGCGCCGGACGAGCAGTACTTC.

The chain's CDR3 is CASSLSGFYGYTF. DNA for the CDR3: TGTGCCAGCAGCTTGAGCGGATTCTATGGCTACACCTTC. The chain carries TRBV5-4 and TRBJ1-2; no clear D. This CDR3 has 13 amino acids. Trimming pared 1 base from V and 4 bases from J, leaving 8 bases between. The germline V gene encodes CDR1 SGHNT and CDR2 YYREEE (reference sequence).

This clone has only a few counts. Germline and junction disagree at one end, which may indicate a read error. The rearrangement joins TRBV30 to TRBJ2-7; D not resolved. The germline V gene encodes CDR1 GTSNPN and CDR2 SVGIG (reference sequence). The CDR3 length is 12 residues. CDR3: CAWTLGANPVHF. In DNA, the CDR3 is TGTGCCTGGACGTTGGGCGCCAACCCTGTTCACTTC.

V usage is TRBV9 and J usage is TRBJ2-3; 7 bases are a match to TRBD2. The V and J ends lost 5 bases and 2 bases, in that order; junction bases with no gene match: 8. CDR3 length equals 15 residues. Germline assignment: CDR1 SGDLS and CDR2 YYNGEE. The CDR3 region is CASRASGILTDTQYF. CDR3 DNA: TGTGCCAGCAGGGCTAGCGGAATCCTCACAGATACGCAGTATTTT. Full variable domain (outside the CDR3, taken from reference TRBV9 and TRBJ2-3): DSGVTQTPKHLITATGQRVTLRCSPRSGDLSVYWYQQSLDQGLQFLIQYYNGEERAKGNILERFSAQQFPDLHSELNLSSLELGDSALYFCASRASGILTDTQYFGPGTRLTVL.

This rearrangement joins TRBV7-3 to TRBJ2-6; D is possibly TRBD1 (7 bases). The germline V gene has CDR1 SGHTA and CDR2 FQGTGA. The CDR3 runs 19 residues. V lost 5 bases and J lost 1, with 21 bases in between. The CDR3 sequence is CASSPNPQGGFSGANVLTF. The CDR3 bases are TGTGCCAGCAGCCCTAACCCGCAGGGGGGCTTTTCTGGGGCCAACGTCCTGACTTTC.